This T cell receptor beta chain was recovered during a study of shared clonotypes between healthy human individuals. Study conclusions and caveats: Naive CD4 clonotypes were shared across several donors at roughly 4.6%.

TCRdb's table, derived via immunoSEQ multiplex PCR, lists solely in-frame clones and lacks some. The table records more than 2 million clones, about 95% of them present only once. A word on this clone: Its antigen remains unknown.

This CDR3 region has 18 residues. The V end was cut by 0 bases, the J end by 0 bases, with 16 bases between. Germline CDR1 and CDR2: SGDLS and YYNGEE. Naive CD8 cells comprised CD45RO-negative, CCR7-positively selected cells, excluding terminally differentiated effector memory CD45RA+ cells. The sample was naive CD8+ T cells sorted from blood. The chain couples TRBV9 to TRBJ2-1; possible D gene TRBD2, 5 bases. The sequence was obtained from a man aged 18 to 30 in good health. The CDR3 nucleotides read TGTGCCAGCAGCGTAGAGGACCTCCCGGGGAGCTCCTACAATGAGCAGTTCTTC. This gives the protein CASSVEDLPGSSYNEQFF.